The next 15 T cell receptor beta chains were all read from a single sample in a study of T cells after yellow fever vaccination. TCRdb passed the 5' RACE reads through MiXCR, listing each CDR3 protein once. The top ten hold 15% to 20% of the sample, which has 300,000 to 450,000 distinct CDR3 sequences, 8% to 9.5% seen once. Specimen: PBMCs, collected around 45 days after the first yellow fever vaccination. The receptors derive from a man between 18 and 35 years old who received the YFV17D yellow fever vaccine.

The chain uses TRBV5-1 and TRBJ2-2, with D perhaps matching TRBD2 (6 bases). This CDR3 has 15 amino acids. Looked up from germline, CDR1 is SGHRS and CDR2 is YFSETQ. V lost 0 bases and J 2 bases, leaving 8 bases between the germline ends. The CDR3 is CASSLGRENTGELFF. The CDR3 region has the DNA TGCGCCAGCAGCTTGGGGAGGGAAAACACCGGGGAGCTGTTTTTT.

The rearrangement uses TRBV5-1 and TRBJ2-2; D gene unclear. Deletions cut 5 bases from V and 2 bases from J, with 10 bases between. The CDR3 has 14 residues. Germline CDR1 SGHRS, CDR2 YFSETQ. CDR3 loop: CASSPDPNTGELFF. DNA for the CDR3: TGCGCCAGCAGTCCGGACCCCAACACCGGGGAGCTGTTTTTT.

The chain employs TRBV18 and TRBJ2-7; 8 positions match TRBD2. This CDR3 spans 15 amino acids. J gave up 6 bases and V 0 bases, and 7 bases lay outside the gene matches. Germline lookup yields CDR1 KGHSH and CDR2 LQKENI. The CDR3 here is CASSPPSTRGGEQYF. Written as DNA, the CDR3 is TGTGCCAGCTCACCACCGAGTACCCGGGGGGGCGAGCAGTACTTC.

There are many counts of this clonotype. This sequence joins TRBV7-2 and TRBJ2-3; a possible D gene is TRBD1 (6 bases). V was pared by 2 bases and J by 3 bases, with 12 bases between. This CDR3 contains 15 residues. CDR1 and CDR2 (germline): SGHTA, FQGNSA. The CDR3 is CASSLYGGGTDTQYF. The CDR3 DNA is TGTGCCAGCAGCTTATATGGGGGCGGAACAGATACGCAGTATTTT.

The sample holds a few counts of this clonotype. V is TRBV9 and J is TRBJ1-1; no clear D gene. Trimming removed 0 bases from V and 5 bases from J, with 8 bases in between. The CDR3 is made up of 13 amino acids. Germline V CDR1 and CDR2: SGDLS, YYNGEE. The CDR3, as DNA: TGTGCCAGCAGCGTAGAAGGGAGAACTGAAGCTTTCTTT. Translating it yields CASSVEGRTEAFF. Variable domain in full (rest from reference TRBV9 and TRBJ1-1): DSGVTQTPKHLITATGQRVTLRCSPRSGDLSVYWYQQSLDQGLQFLIQYYNGEERAKGNILERFSAQQFPDLHSELNLSSLELGDSALYFCASSVEGRTEAFFGQGTRLTVV.

This clonotype was detected only a few times. V gene TRBV5-6 combines with J gene TRBJ2-5, with unresolved D. The germline gives CDR1 SGHDT, CDR2 YYEEEE. This CDR3 is 13 amino acids long. Trimming left V 2 bases short and J 3 bases short, with 8 bases between. The CDR3 sequence: CASSFSSKETQYF. The CDR3, as DNA: TGTGCCAGCAGCTTTTCTTCCAAAGAGACCCAGTACTTC.

This clonotype has a count of ten or more. The rearrangement uses TRBV3-1 and TRBJ2-2; the match to TRBD2 covers 12 bases. V gave up 2 bases and J gave up 5 bases; unmatched junction bases: 3. CDR1 is LGHDT, CDR2 YNNKEL, per germline (reference sequence). The CDR3 sequence is 16 residues long. The chain's CDR3 is CASSQLAGGPTGELFF. CDR3 DNA sequence: TGTGCCAGCAGCCAACTAGCGGGGGGGCCAACCGGGGAGCTGTTTTTT.

This clonotype was seen a few times. V and J are TRBV7-2 and TRBJ2-3; TRBD2 matches 8 bases. Germline values: CDR1 SGHTA, CDR2 FQGNSA. The CDR3 length is 16 residues. With 3 bases clipped from V and 3 bases from J, the junction kept 8 bases outside the gene matches. The DNA for the CDR3 is TGTGCCAGCAGCTTTGGTAGCGGGATTACTACAGATACGCAGTATTTT. Translation gives CASSFGSGITTDTQYF.

This sequence joins TRBV4-1 and TRBJ1-1; D not resolved. V lost 0 bases to trimming and J lost 1 base, with 12 bases between them. Germline assignment: CDR1 MGHRA and CDR2 YSYEKL. The CDR3 totals 16 residues. The CDR3 bases are TGCGCCAGCAGCCAAGAATTCAGTTTGGGGAACACTGAAGCTTTCTTT. This codes for CASSQEFSLGNTEAFF.

This clonotype was counted at least ten times. J is TRBJ1-5 and V is TRBV19; D call uncertain. V shed 7 bases and J shed 0 bases, with 16 bases lying between them. The CDR3 contains 16 residues. Germline V gene data show CDR1 as LNHDA and CDR2 as SQIVND (reference sequence). In DNA form, the CDR3 reads TGTGCCAGTACGTCCGACGACGCTAATAGCAATCAGCCCCAGCATTTT. It translates to CASTSDDANSNQPQHF.

This clonotype was counted only a few times. The chain recombines TRBV20-1 with TRBJ2-3, with 8 bases that match TRBD2. CDR3 length: 14 amino acids. Germline assignment: CDR1 DFQATT and CDR2 SNEGSKA (reference sequence). V lost 5 bases and J lost 1; bases outside the gene matches: 5. The CDR3 DNA reads TGCAGTGCTCCGAGCGGGGGCCGCACAGATACGCAGTATTTT. Residues: CSAPSGGRTDTQYF.

The chain combines TRBV12-3 or TRBV12-4 with TRBJ2-5; D tentatively fits TRBD1 or TRBD2 (5 bases each). Trimming cost V 6 bases and J 5 bases, with 22 bases left between them. The CDR3 covers 16 residues. The CDR3 protein is CASRHNRALGAETQYF. The CDR3 nucleotides read TGTGCCAGCAGGCACAATCGGGCCCTCGGGGCGGAGACCCAGTACTTC.

The gene calls are TRBV4-3 and TRBJ2-3; no firm D call. CDR3 size: 18 residues. Germline V CDR1 and CDR2: LGHNA, YSLEER. Trimming stripped 0 bases from V and 2 bases from J, with 18 bases between. CDR3 loop: CASSQDIGPGPATDTQYF. CDR3 DNA: TGCGCCAGCAGCCAAGACATCGGACCCGGACCTGCCACAGATACGCAGTATTTT.

The sample holds many counts of this clonotype. V is TRBV5-1 and J is TRBJ2-2; D call uncertain. The CDR3 consists of 12 residues. V shed 1 base and J shed 6 bases, with 4 bases lying between them. The germline V gene encodes CDR1 SGHRS and CDR2 YFSETQ. For the CDR3, the DNA is TGCGCCAGCAGCTTGACTCCCGGGGAGCTGTTTTTT. Its translation is CASSLTPGELFF.

The genes are TRBV7-3 and TRBJ2-7, with no clear D. Germline CDR1 reads SGHTA; CDR2 reads FQGTGA. The germline V and J ends were trimmed by 0 bases and 3 bases, with 12 bases remaining between them. This CDR3 spans 15 amino acids. The CDR3 DNA reads as TGTGCCAGCAGCTTAACGGACGACGGCGACTACGAGCAGTACTTC. Translated: CASSLTDDGDYEQYF. The complete variable domain, with remaining parts taken from reference TRBV7-3 and TRBJ2-7, reads GAGVSQTPSNKVTEKGKYVELRCDPISGHTALYWYRQSLGQGPEFLIYFQGTGAADDSGLPNDRFFAVRPEGSVSTLKIQRTERGDSAVYLCASSLTDDGDYEQYFGPGTRLTVT.